This T cell receptor beta chain originates from a study of early T cells in non-severe SARS-CoV-2 infection. Across the whole study: The sequenced material was bulk RNA from unsorted whole blood, and its chains were unpaired.

Study-level results: There was a bias toward anti-spike CD8 responses in VDJdb matching, which missed private and CD4 specificities.

Unique molecular identifiers were affixed to single, distinct cDNA molecules. TCRdb analysed the 5' RACE reads with MiXCR anew, one entry per CDR3 protein. The sample yields about 83,000 distinct CDR3 sequences, 9% to 15% seen once. The CDR3 length is 14 residues. The germline gives CDR1 SGHNT, CDR2 YYREEE (reference sequence). The V gene end was trimmed by 5 bases and the J gene end by 5 bases; junction bases not matched to a gene: 3. This clonotype was observed many times. Its matching antigen is unknown. The TCR sequence derives from an adult who was a healthcare worker with PCR-confirmed SARS-CoV-2 infection or an uninfected control (not recorded which). Sample: whole blood. The chain links TRBV5-4 to TRBJ1-6; TRBD1 aligns across 8 bases. The CDR3 spells CASSSDRDNSPLHF. CDR3 nucleotides: TGTGCCAGCAGTTCGGACAGGGATAATTCACCCCTCCACTTT. The whole variable domain, filled in from reference TRBV5-4 and TRBJ1-6, reads ETGVTQSPTHLIKTRGQQVTLRCSSQSGHNTVSWYQQALGQGPQFIFQYYREEENGRGNFPPRFSGLQFPNYSSELNVNALELDDSALYLCASSSDRDNSPLHFGNGTRLTVT.